This T cell receptor beta chain was found in a study of blood T cell repertoires in COVID-19. Background on the study: Sites across the United States, Italy and Spain contributed samples from acute and convalescent COVID-19. Sources were T cells, B-cell-depleted T cells, or PBMCs; the material itself was cDNA or gDNA.

This CDR3 comprises 17 residues. Trimming stripped 0 bases from V and 6 bases from J, with 20 bases between. Germline V lookup: CDR1 LGHNA, CDR2 YSLEER. Original analysis: The authors estimated nucleated cell counts from reference gene primer amplification. TCRdb's table, derived via immunoSEQ multiplex PCR, lists solely in-frame clones and lacks some. That table supplies the V and J calls and clone size; D and trimming were determined from the DNA. The sample includes some 160,000 clones, under 90% of them seen just once. Sequenced input: peripheral blood. The receptor was isolated from an elderly woman with acute or convalescent COVID-19. The chain is built from TRBV4-3 and TRBJ1-2, with D perhaps TRBD1 (5 bases). CDR3 coding DNA: TGCGCCAGCAGCCAAGAAGCCAGCAGGGTCCTCACGGATGGCTACACCTTC. Its protein product is CASSQEASRVLTDGYTF.